Listed here are 2 T cell receptor beta chains from one sample, sequenced in a study of long-term antiretroviral therapy in people with HIV. Sequencing relied on immunoSEQ assay v3.0, run at survey level. Assay: immunoSEQ multiplex PCR; the TCRdb copy retains only in-frame clones and omits some. This sample has over 25,000 clones; about 87% occur once, and the top ten carry approximately 8%. The input for sequencing was unsorted PBMCs, taken 3.2 years before starting antiretroviral therapy. These receptors all stem from a man between 45 and 60 years old with HIV.

This chain connects TRBV2 to TRBJ1-2; no definite D call. Trimming removed 3 bases from V and 2 bases from J, with 4 bases in between. The CDR3 is 12 residues long. Germline values: CDR1 SNHLY, CDR2 FYNNEI. The CDR3 DNA sequence: TGTGCCAGCAGTGACATAAACTATGGCTACACCTTC. Amino acids: CASSDINYGYTF.

The chain recombines TRBV18 with TRBJ1-2, with D unclear. This CDR3 comprises 17 residues. CDR1 and CDR2 (germline): KGHSH, LQKENI. V was trimmed by 3 bases and J by 4 bases, leaving 21 bases between them. The CDR3 nucleotides are TGTGCCAGCTCACCCGAAGGAAGGTGGCCTTCAATCTATGGCTACACCTTC. Its protein product is CASSPEGRWPSIYGYTF. Supplemented by reference TRBV18 and TRBJ1-2, the full variable domain reads NAGVMQNPRHLVRRRGQEARLRCSPMKGHSHVYWYRQLPEEGLKFMVYLQKENIIDESGMPKERFSAEFPKEGPSILRIQQVVRGDSAAYFCASSPEGRWPSIYGYTFGSGTRLTVV.